Listed below are T cell receptor beta chains from one sample, sequenced in a study of T-cell memory formation after mild COVID-19. TCRdb ran MiXCR on the 5' RACE reads and lists one entry per CDR3 protein. The repertoire consists of approximately 350,000 distinct CDR3 sequences, with 25% to 30% occurring once and the leading ten covering approximately 13%. Sequenced: PBMCs or a T cell subset sorted from them (not recorded which). The receptors were gathered from an adult woman who had mild COVID-19 (a few samples of this study predate the infection). Cell type and time point are not known. Both conserved end residues are part of each CDR3. The order of the fields is V gene, CDR3 length, clone size, CDR3 protein. A row's size may be missing; if present it is once, few, many or a size class.

>TRBV7-2|14|few
CASSPSFETYGYTF
>TRBV6-1|15|-
CASSADGLAKNIQYF
>TRBV3-1|13|many
CASSSGNTGELFF
>TRBV7-2|17|few
CASSSLGREGPYNEQFF
>TRBV3-1|19|many
CASSQPGGVLRAVGETQYF
>TRBV9|16|few
CASSVAPGATNEKLFF
>TRBV4-2|17|-
CASTPDVGSSYNSPLHF
>TRBV6-1|13|-
CASSGYSSYEQYF
>TRBV5-1|11|-
CASRNDEKLFF
>TRBV20-1|13|-
CSPSKEVTDTQYF
>TRBV19|15|once
CASSMGASGYNEQFF
>TRBV20-1|10|-
CSARGGTQYF
>TRBV24-1|13|-
CATSAWGGQPQHF
>TRBV29-1|12|few
CSWVPGGETQYF
>TRBV19|13|-
CASSMRVTGELFF
>TRBV18|16|-
CASHKGLADGTDTQYF
>TRBV5-1|15|-
CASVVSGGAYNEQFF
>TRBV12-3/TRBV12-4|16|-
CASSSGGNAYNSPLHF
>TRBV14|13|-
CASSQAGRGTQYF
>TRBV24-1|15|-
CATSDPGFEGYGYTF
>TRBV7-9|16|few
CASSLGGQGLGNIQYF
>TRBV29-1|14|-
CSADSTGKNTEAFF
>TRBV7-6|14|few
CASSPGTYTDTQYF
>TRBV7-9|14|few
CASSWGTSSETQYF
>TRBV5-1|15|many
CASRTLAGGFHEQYF
>TRBV29-1|14|-
CSVKTGLNTGELFF
>TRBV10-3|15|few
CAISEGDLSGNTIYF
>TRBV10-3|16|once
CAISERFRGAGNTQYF
>TRBV27|14|few
CASNRRASTDTQYF
>TRBV4-2|18|-
CASSPLGTSGSIAGELFF
>TRBV5-6|14|once
CASSYGTTNTEAFF
>TRBV20-1|16|few
CSAQELGQGFTDTQYF
>TRBV4-1|16|-
CASSHPSTGPNTEAFF
>TRBV29-1|12|-
CSVAGSSAGYTF
>TRBV7-8|15|few
CASSLGGAGTDTQYF
>TRBV29-1|18|-
CSVEDVGSWAGAFYGYTF
>TRBV24-1|15|-
CATSAPGQGSYEQYF
>TRBV5-6|12|-
CASSERADTQYF
>TRBV30|15|-
CAWSEGTSGYNEQFF
>TRBV7-8|15|few
CASSFSGGTKETQYF
>TRBV9|15|-
CASSPPGSQYLEAFF
>TRBV20-1|16|-
CSARPTGILSGNTIYF
>TRBV3-1|14|few
CASNRHDVNYGYTF
>TRBV20-1|14|few
CSARNRERTGELFF
>TRBV7-6|16|-
CASSSRTRGVISEAFF
>TRBV11-2|14|few
CASSPGLANYEQYF
>TRBV7-2|12|-
CASSPLPPQQYF
>TRBV7-9|12|-
CASSLEVSEQYF
>TRBV3-1|16|-
CASSQEGGALANEQYF
>TRBV20-1|14|-
CSARPGPRNDEQFF
>TRBV25-1|16|few
CASSSPGRGDNQPQHF
>TRBV4-1|15|few
CASSRIQGNTDTQYF
>TRBV5-1|13|many
CASSLEQNTEAFF
>TRBV11-3|15|-
CASSPRDRGGETQYF